These T cell receptor beta chains were read from a single sample in a study of OX40 agonist ivuxolimab in advanced cancers. The method was immunoSEQ multiplex PCR; TCRdb's version includes in-frame clones alone and lacks a portion of them. This sample has tens of thousands of clones; about four fifths occur once, and the top ten carry 3.4%. Sequences were derived from CD4+ or CD8+ T cells sorted from blood, sampled in a trial of the OX40 agonist ivuxolimab. These receptors came from an adult with an advanced solid tumor such as melanoma, head and neck, liver or kidney cancer. Both conserved end residues are trimmed from each CDR3. Clone size is not always given. Where it is, it says once, few, many or a class for expanded clones.

J: TRBJ2-2; size: NA; length: 14; V: TRBV18; CDR3: ASSREGTANTGELF
J: TRBJ1-4; size: NA; length: 14; V: TRBV7-9; CDR3: ASSSGPGQTNEKLF
J: TRBJ1-1; size: few; length: 13; V: TRBV4-2; CDR3: ASSQDPGSNTEAF
J: TRBJ2-7; size: NA; length: 13; V: TRBV6-5; CDR3: ASSYSTGGDYEQY
J: TRBJ1-2; size: NA; length: 9; V: TRBV30; CDR3: AWSMIAWVF
J: TRBJ2-6; size: NA; length: 12; V: TRBV2; CDR3: ASRVTSGANVLT
J: TRBJ1-5; size: NA; length: 13; V: TRBV19; CDR3: ASSRQGHINQPQH
J: TRBJ2-7; size: NA; length: 13; V: TRBV5-6; CDR3: ASRSSRGTSYEQY
J: TRBJ2-2; size: NA; length: 12; V: TRBV30; CDR3: AWSVSVQVGELF
J: TRBJ1-3; size: NA; length: 13; V: TRBV6-5; CDR3: ASKTTEHSGNTIY
J: TRBJ2-7; size: NA; length: 14; V: TRBV5-1; CDR3: ASSGHDGGLTYEQY
J: TRBJ1-2; size: NA; length: 12; V: TRBV19; CDR3: ASSMHQGSYGYT
J: TRBJ2-3; size: NA; length: 13; V: TRBV2; CDR3: ATTRTSGFTDTQY
J: TRBJ2-6; size: NA; length: 16; V: TRBV28; CDR3: ASRRRGQGSSGANVLT
J: TRBJ2-7; size: NA; length: 13; V: TRBV11-3; CDR3: ASSPRTAGGWEQY
J: TRBJ2-7; size: once; length: 13; V: TRBV5-6; CDR3: ASSLESPQLYEQY